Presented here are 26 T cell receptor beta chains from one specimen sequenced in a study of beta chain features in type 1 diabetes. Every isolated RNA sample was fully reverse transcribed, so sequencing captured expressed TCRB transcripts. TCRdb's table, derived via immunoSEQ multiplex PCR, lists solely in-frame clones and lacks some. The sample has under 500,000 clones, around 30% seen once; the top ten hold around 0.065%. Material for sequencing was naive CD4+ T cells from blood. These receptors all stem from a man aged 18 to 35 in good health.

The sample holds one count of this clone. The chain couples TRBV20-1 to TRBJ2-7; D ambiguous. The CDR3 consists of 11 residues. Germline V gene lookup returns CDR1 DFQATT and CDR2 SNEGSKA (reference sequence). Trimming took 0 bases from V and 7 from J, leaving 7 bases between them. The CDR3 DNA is TGCAGTGCTAGAGATCGGTGGGAGCAGTACTTC. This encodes CSARDRWEQYF.

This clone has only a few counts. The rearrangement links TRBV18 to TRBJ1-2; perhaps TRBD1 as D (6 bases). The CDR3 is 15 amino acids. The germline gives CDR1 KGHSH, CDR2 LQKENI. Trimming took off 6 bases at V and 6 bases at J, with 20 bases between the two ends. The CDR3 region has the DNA TGTGCCAGCTCGCCGAACAGGGCAGGTCTAAATGGCTACACCTTC. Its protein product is CASSPNRAGLNGYTF.

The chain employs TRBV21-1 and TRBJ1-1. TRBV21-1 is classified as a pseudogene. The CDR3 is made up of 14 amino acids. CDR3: CASTPRRMNTEAFF. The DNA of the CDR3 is TGTGCCAGCACCCCAAGGCGTATGAACACTGAAGCTTTCTTT.

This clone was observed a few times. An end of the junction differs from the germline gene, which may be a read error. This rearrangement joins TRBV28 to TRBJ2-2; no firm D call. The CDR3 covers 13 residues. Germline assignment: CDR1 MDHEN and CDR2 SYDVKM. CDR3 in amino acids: CASSLRNPGELFF. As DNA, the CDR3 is TGTGCCAGCAGTTTGAGGAACCCCGGGGAGCTGTTTTTT.

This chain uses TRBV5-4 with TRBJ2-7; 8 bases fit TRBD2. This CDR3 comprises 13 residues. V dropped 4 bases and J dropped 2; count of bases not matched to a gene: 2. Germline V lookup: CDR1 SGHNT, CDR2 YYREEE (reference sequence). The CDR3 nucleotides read TGTGCCAGCAGCGAGGGACTAGCCTACGAGCAGTACTTC. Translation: CASSEGLAYEQYF.

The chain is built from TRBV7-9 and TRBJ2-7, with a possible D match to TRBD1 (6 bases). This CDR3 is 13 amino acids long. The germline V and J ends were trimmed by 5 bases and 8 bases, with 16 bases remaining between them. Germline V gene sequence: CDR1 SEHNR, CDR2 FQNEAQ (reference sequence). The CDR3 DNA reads TGTGCCAGCAGCCCTCAAACAGGGAGTAAGCAGTACTTC. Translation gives CASSPQTGSKQYF.

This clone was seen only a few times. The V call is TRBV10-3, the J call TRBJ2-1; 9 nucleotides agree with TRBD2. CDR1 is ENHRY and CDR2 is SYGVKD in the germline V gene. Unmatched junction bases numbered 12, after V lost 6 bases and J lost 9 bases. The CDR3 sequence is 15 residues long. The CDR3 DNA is TGTGCCATCAGACCGACTAGCGGAAGACTCGGTGAGCAGTTCTTC. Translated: CAIRPTSGRLGEQFF.

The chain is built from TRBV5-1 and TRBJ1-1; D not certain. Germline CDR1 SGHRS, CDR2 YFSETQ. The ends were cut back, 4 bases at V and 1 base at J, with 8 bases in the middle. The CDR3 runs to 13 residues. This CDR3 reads CASSPGWNTEAFF. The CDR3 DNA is TGCGCCAGCAGCCCGGGGTGGAACACTGAAGCTTTCTTT.

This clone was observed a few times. For the CDR3, the DNA is TGTGCCTGGAGTGTACCCCTGCGGGAGGGCCGGGATACGCAGTATTTT. Its protein is CAWSVPLREGRDTQYF. This chain connects TRBV30 to TRBJ2-3; 9 nucleotides agree with TRBD2. CDR3 size: 16 residues. With 0 bases clipped from V and 6 bases from J, the junction kept 10 bases outside the gene matches. Germline CDR1 and CDR2: GTSNPN and SVGIG (reference sequence).

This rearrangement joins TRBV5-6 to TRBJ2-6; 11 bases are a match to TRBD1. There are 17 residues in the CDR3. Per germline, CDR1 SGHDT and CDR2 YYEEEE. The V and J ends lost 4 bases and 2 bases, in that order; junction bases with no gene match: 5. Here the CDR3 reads CASSLRTGGPGANVLTF. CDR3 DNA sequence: TGTGCCAGCAGCCTTCGGACAGGGGGCCCTGGGGCCAACGTCCTGACTTTC.

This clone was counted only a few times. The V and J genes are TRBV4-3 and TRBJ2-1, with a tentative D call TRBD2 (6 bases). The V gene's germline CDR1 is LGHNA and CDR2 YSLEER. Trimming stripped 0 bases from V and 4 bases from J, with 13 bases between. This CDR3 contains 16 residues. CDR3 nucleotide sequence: TGCGCCAGCAGCCAAGAGGGAGGTGGGGGATACAATGAGCAGTTCTTC. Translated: CASSQEGGGGYNEQFF.

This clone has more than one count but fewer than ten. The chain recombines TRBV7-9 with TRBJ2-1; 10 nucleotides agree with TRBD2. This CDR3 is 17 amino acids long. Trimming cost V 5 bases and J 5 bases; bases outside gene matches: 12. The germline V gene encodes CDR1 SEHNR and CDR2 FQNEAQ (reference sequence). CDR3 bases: TGTGCCAGCAGCCGGAGCCGGAATCTAGCGGGAGACAATGAGCAGTTCTTC. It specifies CASSRSRNLAGDNEQFF.

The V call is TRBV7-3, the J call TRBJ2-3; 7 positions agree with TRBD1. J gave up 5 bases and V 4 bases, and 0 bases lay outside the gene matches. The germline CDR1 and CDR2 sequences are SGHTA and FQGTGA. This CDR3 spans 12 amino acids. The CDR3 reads CASSWDRDTQYF. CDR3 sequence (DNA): TGTGCCAGCAGCTGGGACAGAGATACGCAGTATTTT. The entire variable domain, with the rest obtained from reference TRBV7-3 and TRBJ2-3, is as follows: GAGVSQTPSNKVTEKGKYVELRCDPISGHTALYWYRQSLGQGPEFLIYFQGTGAADDSGLPNDRFFAVRPEGSVSTLKIQRTERGDSAVYLCASSWDRDTQYFGPGTRLTVL.

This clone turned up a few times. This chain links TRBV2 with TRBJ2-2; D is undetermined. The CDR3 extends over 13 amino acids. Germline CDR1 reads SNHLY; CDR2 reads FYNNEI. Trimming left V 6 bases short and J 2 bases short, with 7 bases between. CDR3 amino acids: CASRLTNTGELFF. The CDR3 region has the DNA TGTGCCAGCAGGTTGACCAACACCGGGGAGCTGTTTTTT.

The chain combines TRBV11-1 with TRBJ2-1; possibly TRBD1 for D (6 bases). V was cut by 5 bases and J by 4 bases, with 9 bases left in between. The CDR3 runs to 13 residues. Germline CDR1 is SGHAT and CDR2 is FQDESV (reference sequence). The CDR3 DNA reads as TGTGCCAGCAGCAAAGGGACATACAATGAGCAGTTCTTC. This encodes CASSKGTYNEQFF.

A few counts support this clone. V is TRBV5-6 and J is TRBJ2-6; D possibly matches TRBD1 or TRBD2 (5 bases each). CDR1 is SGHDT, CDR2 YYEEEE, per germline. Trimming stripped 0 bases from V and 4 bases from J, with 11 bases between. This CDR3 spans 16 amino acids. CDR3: CASSLATGQGANVLTF. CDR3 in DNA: TGTGCCAGCAGCTTGGCCACGGGGCAAGGGGCCAACGTCCTGACTTTC.

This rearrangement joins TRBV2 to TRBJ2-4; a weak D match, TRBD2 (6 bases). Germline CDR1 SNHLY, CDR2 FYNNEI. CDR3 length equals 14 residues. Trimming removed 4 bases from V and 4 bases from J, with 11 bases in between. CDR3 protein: CASSVEREKNIQYF. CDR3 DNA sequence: TGTGCCAGCAGTGTGGAACGGGAGAAAAACATTCAGTACTTC.

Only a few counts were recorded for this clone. CDR3 in DNA: TGTGCCAGCAGCTTAGAGTTGGGGCACTCCGAGCAGTACTTC. This encodes CASSLELGHSEQYF. The chain employs TRBV7-2 and TRBJ2-7, with D possibly being TRBD1 (5 bases). Germline-derived CDR1 and CDR2 are SGHTA and FQGNSA. The length of the CDR3 is 14 residues. Trimming stripped 1 base from V and 6 bases from J, with 13 bases between.

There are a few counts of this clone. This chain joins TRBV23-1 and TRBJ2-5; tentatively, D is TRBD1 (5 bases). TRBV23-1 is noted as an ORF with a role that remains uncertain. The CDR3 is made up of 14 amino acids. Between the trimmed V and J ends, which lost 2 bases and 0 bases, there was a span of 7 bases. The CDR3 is CASSQRTHQETQYF. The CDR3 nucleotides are TGCGCCAGCAGTCAAAGGACACACCAAGAGACCCAGTACTTC.

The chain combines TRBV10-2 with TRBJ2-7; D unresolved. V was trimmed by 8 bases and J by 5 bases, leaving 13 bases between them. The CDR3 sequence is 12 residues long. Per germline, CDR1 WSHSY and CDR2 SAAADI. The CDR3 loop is CASQKTSHEQYF. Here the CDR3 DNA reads TGCGCCAGCCAAAAGACGTCTCACGAGCAGTACTTC.

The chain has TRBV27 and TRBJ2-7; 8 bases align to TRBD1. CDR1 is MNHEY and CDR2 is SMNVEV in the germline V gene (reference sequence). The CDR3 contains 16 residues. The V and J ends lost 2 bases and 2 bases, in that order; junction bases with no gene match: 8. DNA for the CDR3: TGTGCCAGCAGTTTAGGGTTCGGACAGGGCGCCTACGAGCAGTACTTC. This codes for CASSLGFGQGAYEQYF.

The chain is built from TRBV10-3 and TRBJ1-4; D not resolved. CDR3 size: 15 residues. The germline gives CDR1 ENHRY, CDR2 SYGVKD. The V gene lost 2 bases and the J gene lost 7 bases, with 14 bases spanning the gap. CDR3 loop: CAISEEANSGEKLFF. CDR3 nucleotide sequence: TGTGCCATCAGTGAGGAGGCCAACTCCGGTGAAAAACTGTTTTTT.

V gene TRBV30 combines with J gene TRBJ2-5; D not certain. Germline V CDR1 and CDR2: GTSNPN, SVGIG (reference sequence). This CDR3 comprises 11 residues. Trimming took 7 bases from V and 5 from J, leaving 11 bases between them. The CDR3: CASRFGETQYF. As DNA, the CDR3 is TGTGCCTCCCGATTTGGGGAGACCCAGTACTTC. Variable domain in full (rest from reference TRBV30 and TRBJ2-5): SQTIHQWPATLVQPVGSPLSLECTVEGTSNPNLYWYRQAAGRGLQLLFYSVGIGQISSEVPQNLSASRPQDRQFILSSKKLLLSDSGFYLCASRFGETQYFGPGTRLLVL.

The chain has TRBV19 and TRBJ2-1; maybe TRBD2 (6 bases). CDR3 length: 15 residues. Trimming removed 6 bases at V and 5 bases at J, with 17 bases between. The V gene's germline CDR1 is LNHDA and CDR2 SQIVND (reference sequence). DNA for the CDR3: TGTGCCAGTAGACATGATGGCGGGAATGACAATGAGCAGTTCTTC. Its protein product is CASRHDGGNDNEQFF. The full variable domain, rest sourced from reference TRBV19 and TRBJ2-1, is DGGITQSPKYLFRKEGQNVTLSCEQNLNHDAMYWYRQDPGQGLRLIYYSQIVNDFQKGDIAEGYSVSREKKESFPLTVTSAQKNPTAFYLCASRHDGGNDNEQFFGPGTRLTVL.

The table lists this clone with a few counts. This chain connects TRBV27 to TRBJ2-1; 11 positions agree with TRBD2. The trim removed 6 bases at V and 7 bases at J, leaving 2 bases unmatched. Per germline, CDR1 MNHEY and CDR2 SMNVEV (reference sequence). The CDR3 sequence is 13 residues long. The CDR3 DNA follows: TGTGCCAGCAGGACTAGCGGGAAAAATGAGCAGTTCTTC. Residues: CASRTSGKNEQFF.

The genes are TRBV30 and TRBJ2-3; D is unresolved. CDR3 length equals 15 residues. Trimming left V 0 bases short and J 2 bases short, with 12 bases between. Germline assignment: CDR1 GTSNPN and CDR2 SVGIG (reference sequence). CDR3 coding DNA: TGTGCCTGGAGTGTGTCGCTGATAGACACAGATACGCAGTATTTT. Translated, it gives CAWSVSLIDTDTQYF.